This TCR beta chain was captured in a study of regulatory T cells in long-lasting Graves disease (dated by TCRdb to the early 2020s). Regarding the research as a whole: Patients with newly diagnosed Graves' disease had been on antithyroid drugs for under 3 months. This study used TCR sequencing and RNA sequencing of peripheral blood to compare persistent Graves' disease patients against newly diagnosed Graves' disease patients. The study was registered as a clinical trial and conducted in China. A total of approximately 35 samples underwent TCR sequencing: some 13 from persistent and approximately 20 from newly diagnosed Graves' disease patients. The study at large found these results: Persistent disease showed preferential use of TRBV28, TRBJ1-2 and TRBJ2-5, whereas newly diagnosed disease favored TRBV20-1 and TRBJ2-1. Sequencing and analysis were limited to the TCR beta chain. Because the primary lesion, thyroid tissue, could not be accessed, the study looked at peripheral blood alone. As a limitation, the authors acknowledged that the small sample size may reduce accuracy. More public clonotypes were shared among persistent patients (under 3,000) than among newly diagnosed patients (roughly 1,000). Compared with newly diagnosed patients, patients with persistent Graves' disease had lower TCR Shannon entropy and fewer highly expanded clones, which suggests clonal expansion.

Details on this clonotype: Its recognized antigen is unknown. Base qualities are not provided; no much larger clone lies one nucleotide away.

The library was made by multiplex PCR. The sequencer was an Illumina HiSeq 4000. iRepertoire HTBI primers and Arm-PCR amplification of CDR3 regions were used to construct TCR beta libraries. Before sequencing, the PCR products went through gel purification. The original methods were these. Gene usage analysis of CDR3 amino acid clonotypes relied on the 55 to 80 TRBV and 12 to 15 TRBJ segments identified across samples. COPE and FqMerger were used to merge the filtered high-quality paired reads into contigs. BLAST was used to align contigs to IMGT TRBV, TRBD and TRBJ reference genes, with CDR3 defined following IMGT. Any clonotype with a frequency above 0.1% was counted as a highly expanded clone. Shannon entropy served as the measure of repertoire diversity, while the Gini coefficient captured V-J evenness. Clonotypes shared by more than one individual were considered public. Using fastp trimming at Q25 and MiXCR clonotype assembly, TCRdb reanalyzed the public sequencing data and kept in-frame beta chains. Identical CDR3 protein sequences are pooled into one entry, listed with their most common genes and DNA. The V and J calls were not made by the authors but by TCRdb's processing. The sample includes approximately 400,000 distinct CDR3 sequences, with 15% to 17% observed a single time. The biggest ten clones account for 22% of the sample.

Via the germline V gene, CDR1 is WSHSY and CDR2 SAAADI. V gives up 6 bases and J gives up 4 bases, and the segment between their germline ends measures 18 bases. The CDR3 contains 15 residues, cysteine and phenylalanine counted. The read is trimmed to its CDR3 DNA, 45 bases read in frame from base 1. Reading the label with the study, this specimen's time point is: newly diagnosed GD, antithyroid drugs for less than 3 months. For both TCR sequencing and RNA sequencing, RNA was extracted from PBMCs in TRIzol. The diagnosis of Graves' disease followed American Thyroid Association guidelines. Recruitment of patients was carried out at an endocrinology department in Xi'an, China. From each patient, around 9.3 milliliters of peripheral blood was collected into an EDTA anticoagulant tube. PBMCs were isolated by Ficoll Paque Plus density gradient separation without further T cell sorting. An Agilent 2100 Bioanalyzer and agarose gel were used to assess RNA quality, and a NanoDrop 2000 was used to measure RNA concentration.

The source is a female donor with Graves disease. The chain is made from TRBV10-2 and TRBJ1-2; TRBD1 is perhaps the D gene, given 5 matching bases. The source was peripheral blood mononuclear cells (PBMCs), collected at new diagnosis, from a patient treated with antithyroid drugs. The DNA reads TGCGCCAGCAGGGTGGGGCCGGATTTATTCTATGGCTACACCTTC. This translates into CASRVGPDLFYGYTF.